The 21 T cell receptor beta chains listed next were all sequenced from one sample in a study of molecular identifiers for immune sequencing clone quantification. From the PCR reads, TCRdb called clonotypes with MiXCR, one entry per CDR3 protein. The table lists about 500,000 distinct CDR3 sequences, 25% of them singletons. The sequenced sample consisted of naive CD8+ T cells from blood, with Jurkat cell RNA spiked in. Subset here: FACS-sorted CD8+CD4-CCR7+CD45RA+ naive T cells. These receptors were collected from a human donor in good health. Some libraries in this study had Jurkat cell RNA spiked in.

This clonotype showed up many times. The CDR3 DNA reads as TGTGCCAGCAGCTTAGACCGAGACCATCGGGCTAATGAAAAACTGTTTTTT. Amino acid sequence: CASSLDRDHRANEKLFF. The chain recombines TRBV7-6 with TRBJ1-4; unclear D gene. There are 17 residues in the CDR3. Germline loops: CDR1 SGHVS, CDR2 FNYEAQ. The V end lost 1 base, the J end lost 3 bases, and 15 bases lay between the germline ends.

The chain recombines TRBV2 with TRBJ2-5; D might be TRBD1 (5 bases). The CDR3 loop spans 14 amino acids. Trimming stripped 6 bases from V and 2 bases from J, with 13 bases between. Germline CDR1 SNHLY, CDR2 FYNNEI. CDR3 in amino acids: CASRVGPRQETQYF. In DNA form, the CDR3 reads TGTGCCAGCAGGGTGGGGCCCCGTCAAGAGACCCAGTACTTC.

The gene calls are TRBV5-4 and TRBJ2-5; D is perhaps TRBD1 or TRBD2 (5 bases each). Germline V gene data show CDR1 as SGHNT and CDR2 as YYREEE (reference sequence). This CDR3 region has 15 residues. Trimming pared 5 bases from V and 0 bases from J, leaving 14 bases between. CDR3 amino acids: CASSENWGNQETQYF. The CDR3 DNA reads TGTGCCAGCAGTGAAAACTGGGGGAACCAAGAGACCCAGTACTTC.

There are many counts of this clonotype. V and J are TRBV7-2 and TRBJ2-3; 8 nucleotides line up with TRBD2. V lost 5 bases and J lost 3; bases outside the gene matches: 7. The CDR3 has 15 amino acids. Germline CDR1 SGHTA, CDR2 FQGNSA. CDR3 coding DNA: TGTGCCAGCAGCATCAGCGGGAGTTTAACAGATACGCAGTATTTT. Its translation is CASSISGSLTDTQYF.

The gene calls are TRBV6-2 or TRBV6-3 and TRBJ2-7; 8 nucleotides agree with TRBD1. This CDR3 has 15 amino acids. From germline, CDR1 is MNHEY and CDR2 SVGEGT. V was clipped by 3 bases and J by 3 bases; unmatched bases: 7. CDR3 DNA: TGTGCCAGCAGTTATCGATACAGGGGGGACTACGAGCAGTACTTC. Translation: CASSYRYRGDYEQYF.

This clonotype was recorded a few times. The chain carries TRBV4-2 and TRBJ2-4, with TRBD1 matching over 7 bases. The CDR3 covers 18 residues. The V gene's germline CDR1 is LGHNA and CDR2 YNFKEQ. Germline trimming cut 2 bases from V and 0 bases from J; bases unmatched to any gene: 10. CDR3 DNA: TGTGCCAGCAGCCAAAGCCCAGACAGGGAACTAGCCAAAAACATTCAGTACTTC. It yields the protein CASSQSPDRELAKNIQYF.

There are many counts of this clonotype. The chain links TRBV9 to TRBJ2-2; D is undetermined. Germline V gene lookup returns CDR1 SGDLS and CDR2 YYNGEE. The CDR3 is 13 amino acids. The V gene lost 0 bases and the J gene lost 6 bases, with 6 bases spanning the gap. The CDR3 protein is CASSVGHAGELFF. The CDR3 DNA reads as TGTGCCAGCAGCGTAGGTCACGCCGGGGAGCTGTTTTTT.

As regards this clonotype: One base away lies a much larger clone, so this may be a sequencing read error. The V call is TRBV28, the J call TRBJ2-7; 8 nucleotides agree with TRBD2. The CDR3 extends over 16 amino acids. Germline assignment: CDR1 MDHEN and CDR2 SYDVKM. CDR3 residues: CTSSSRAAGGSYEQYF. The DNA of the CDR3 is TGTACCAGCAGTTCCAGGGCCGCGGGGGGCAGCTACGAGCAGTACTTC.

This chain connects TRBV29-1 to TRBJ2-7; possibly TRBD1 for D (6 bases). V shed 4 bases and J shed 6 bases, with 13 bases lying between them. The CDR3 spans 12 residues. Germline V gene sequence: CDR1 SQVTM, CDR2 ANQGSEA. CDR3 sequence: CSVVMTGLEQYF. The DNA of the CDR3 is TGCAGCGTTGTGATGACAGGCCTCGAGCAGTACTTC.

This clonotype was counted ten times or more. The rearrangement uses TRBV29-1 and TRBJ2-2; D is unclear. Trimming cost V 5 bases and J 1 base, with 8 bases left between them. Germline loops: CDR1 SQVTM, CDR2 ANQGSEA. The CDR3 runs 13 residues. The CDR3 here is CSVWLVNTGELFF. DNA for the CDR3: TGCAGCGTTTGGCTGGTGAACACCGGGGAGCTGTTTTTT.

The chain joins TRBV19 to TRBJ1-5; TRBD1 is a possible D gene (5 bases). Trimming left V 3 bases short and J 2 bases short, with 14 bases between. The CDR3 has 16 amino acids. Germline values: CDR1 LNHDA, CDR2 SQIVND (reference sequence). CDR3 sequence reads: CASSIGWQGGNQPQHF. The CDR3 DNA is TGTGCCAGTAGTATTGGTTGGCAGGGAGGCAATCAGCCCCAGCATTTT.

This clonotype was seen only a few times. The chain recombines TRBV7-9 with TRBJ1-2, with D possibly matching TRBD1 (5 bases). This CDR3 spans 15 amino acids. Germline V gene lookup returns CDR1 SEHNR and CDR2 FQNEAQ (reference sequence). V was pared by 1 base and J by 4 bases, with 13 bases between. This chain's CDR3 is CASSLGSRAIYGYTF. For the CDR3, the DNA is TGTGCCAGCAGCTTAGGGTCCAGGGCCATCTATGGCTACACCTTC.

This clonotype was counted a few times. This chain uses TRBV27 with TRBJ1-1, with a weak D call TRBD1 (6 bases). CDR3 length equals 13 residues. Germline V CDR1 and CDR2: MNHEY, SMNVEV (reference sequence). V lost 2 bases to trimming and J lost 8 bases, with 12 bases between them. The CDR3 DNA sequence: TGTGCCAGCAGTTTACAGGGGAGGAAGGAAGCTTTCTTT. This gives the protein CASSLQGRKEAFF.

Notes on this clonotype: One end of the junction does not line up with germline, which may come from a read error. The rearrangement uses TRBV6-2 or TRBV6-3 and TRBJ1-1; possibly TRBD1 for D (6 bases). The length of the CDR3 is 13 residues. CDR1 is MNHEY, CDR2 SVGEGT, per germline. The CDR3, as DNA: TGTGCCAGCAGATTTGGACAGAACACTGAAACTTTCTTT. Its translation is CASRFGQNTETFF.

This chain links TRBV27 with TRBJ2-7, with D possibly TRBD2 on 6 matching bases. The CDR3 runs to 16 residues. V lost 5 bases and J 1 base, leaving 18 bases between the germline ends. Looked up from germline, CDR1 is MNHEY and CDR2 is SMNVEV (reference sequence). The CDR3 region is CASSPSLGGFSYEQYF. CDR3 in DNA: TGTGCCAGCAGTCCAAGCCTCGGAGGGTTTTCCTACGAGCAGTACTTC.

Comment on this clonotype: This sequence may be a read error, since a much larger clone differs from it by one base. The chain couples TRBV28 to TRBJ2-5; the match to TRBD1 covers 8 bases. The DNA end favors TRBJ2-1, so the J call may be wrong. The CDR3 contains 15 residues. The germline V gene has CDR1 MDHEN and CDR2 SYDVKM. The DNA for the CDR3 is TGTGCCAGCAGTCCAGGGACAGGCGCGCTGGAGACCCAGTTCTTC. Translating gives CASSPGTGALETQFF.

This clonotype has a count of ten or more. The chain recombines TRBV12-3 or TRBV12-4 with TRBJ2-1, with TRBD1 matching 7 bases. The CDR3 totals 16 residues. The trim removed 3 bases at V and 2 bases at J, leaving 7 bases unmatched. CDR3 region: CASSLNGQDTYNEQFF. CDR3 sequence (DNA): TGTGCCAGCAGTTTGAACGGACAGGACACCTACAATGAGCAGTTCTTC.

At least ten counts were recorded for this clonotype. This rearrangement joins TRBV6-6 to TRBJ2-3; D ambiguous. The CDR3 consists of 17 residues. V gave up 2 bases and J gave up 1 base, with 16 bases separating them. Germline values: CDR1 MNHNY, CDR2 SVGAGI (reference sequence). The chain's CDR3 is CASSYSHQRTGTDTQYF. Here the CDR3 DNA reads TGTGCCAGCAGTTACAGCCATCAGCGAACCGGCACAGATACGCAGTATTTT.

This clonotype showed up just a few times. The V gene is TRBV19, the J gene TRBJ1-6; D is ambiguous. V was cut by 4 bases and J by 15 bases, with 13 bases left in between. Germline loops: CDR1 LNHDA, CDR2 SQIVND (reference sequence). This CDR3 spans 12 amino acids. The CDR3 here is CASSKTGLLLHF. CDR3 bases: TGTGCCAGTAGTAAAACGGGTTTACTCCTCCACTTT.

A word on this clonotype: The junction differs from germline at one of its ends, possibly a read error. V and J are TRBV9 and TRBJ2-3, with unresolved D. The CDR3 has 15 amino acids. Germline assignment: CDR1 SGDLS and CDR2 YYNGEE. The CDR3 here is CDSSVSRSGTDTQYF. The CDR3 DNA follows: TGTGACAGCAGCGTATCCCGTTCTGGGACAGATACGCAGTATTTT.

The chain uses TRBV4-3 and TRBJ2-2, with 7 bases identical to TRBD1. J lost 1 base, V lost 1 base, and 3 bases had no gene match. This CDR3 contains 16 residues. Germline lookup yields CDR1 LGHNA and CDR2 YSLEER. The CDR3 sequence is CASSQVWTGNTGELFF. The DNA of the CDR3 is TGCGCCAGCAGCCAAGTATGGACAGGGAACACCGGGGAGCTGTTTTTT.